Presented here are 19 T cell receptor beta chains from one specimen sequenced in a study of technical replicates of blood from several donors. Libraries were prepared by immunoSEQ multiplex PCR; TCRdb keeps only in-frame clonotypes and omits some of them. The sample includes tens of thousands of clones, more than 80% of them seen just once. The specimen was T cells isolated from PBMCs. These receptor sequences come from a human donor in good health.

This clone appeared a single time. The CDR3 nucleotides read TGTGCCAGCAGCCGAAGACTGGAGAGCTCCTACGAGCAGTACTTC. Translation: CASSRRLESSYEQYF. The chain recombines TRBV7-9 with TRBJ2-7; the D is unclear. Germline CDR1 SEHNR, CDR2 FQNEAQ (reference sequence). Trimming took 5 bases from V and 0 from J, leaving 14 bases between them. The CDR3 is 15 residues long.

The rearrangement uses TRBV2 and TRBJ2-1, with D hard to call. Germline V gene data show CDR1 as SNHLY and CDR2 as FYNNEI. The CDR3 covers 12 residues. Deletions cut 6 bases from V and 9 bases from J, with 12 bases between. CDR3 coding DNA: TGTGCCAGCAGCGACTTAACCACTGAGCAGTTCTTC. This gives the protein CASSDLTTEQFF.

V gene TRBV29-1 combines with J gene TRBJ1-2; D is unresolved. Deletions cut 4 bases from V and 6 bases from J, with 12 bases between. Germline CDR1 reads SQVTM; CDR2 reads ANQGSEA. The CDR3 is 12 residues long. The CDR3 coding sequence is TGCAGCGTTGTAGAATGGAGGGATGGCTACACCTTC. The encoded protein is CSVVEWRDGYTF.

The J gene is TRBJ2-2, the V gene TRBV7-6; 8 nucleotides line up with TRBD1. The CDR3 has 16 residues. V trimming: 4 bases; J trimming: 5 bases; junction bases outside the gene matches: 9. Looked up from germline, CDR1 is SGHVS and CDR2 is FNYEAQ. The CDR3 loop is CASSSTGTGVTGELFF. The CDR3, as DNA: TGTGCCAGCAGCTCTACCGGGACAGGCGTAACCGGGGAGCTGTTTTTT.

The chain is built from TRBV19 and TRBJ2-7; 9 bases line up with TRBD1. The CDR3 is made up of 14 amino acids. Unmatched junction bases numbered 6, after V lost 7 bases and J lost 2 bases. CDR1 and CDR2 from the germline V gene are LNHDA and SQIVND (reference sequence). CDR3 coding DNA: TGTGCCAGTACAGCAGGGACAGGGCCCTACGAGCAGTACTTC. It specifies CASTAGTGPYEQYF.

V and J are TRBV5-1 and TRBJ2-2; 8 bases line up with TRBD1. The CDR3 is made up of 14 amino acids. The germline V gene has CDR1 SGHRS and CDR2 YFSETQ. V lost 4 bases to trimming and J lost 1 base; unmatched junction nucleotides: 0. CDR3 residues: CASSGTGNTGELFF. The CDR3 DNA reads TGCGCCAGCAGCGGGACAGGGAACACCGGGGAGCTGTTTTTT.

The J gene is TRBJ2-7, the V gene TRBV14; TRBD2 matches 8 bases. The CDR3 runs 17 residues. Trimming took 0 bases from V and 1 from J; bases not matched to a gene: 8. The germline gives CDR1 SGHDN, CDR2 FVKESK. CDR3 residues: CASSQDIDGRASYEQYF. CDR3 in DNA: TGTGCCAGCAGCCAAGATATCGACGGGAGGGCTTCCTACGAGCAGTACTTC.

The chain carries TRBV9 and TRBJ1-1; D call uncertain. With 3 bases removed from V and 1 base from J, the gap between germline ends came to 4 bases. This CDR3 comprises 12 residues. The germline V gene encodes CDR1 SGDLS and CDR2 YYNGEE. The CDR3 sequence is CASSGQNTEAFF. CDR3 in DNA: TGTGCCAGCAGCGGACAGAACACTGAAGCTTTCTTT. Looking up the rest from reference TRBV9 and TRBJ1-1 gives the full variable domain: DSGVTQTPKHLITATGQRVTLRCSPRSGDLSVYWYQQSLDQGLQFLIQYYNGEERAKGNILERFSAQQFPDLHSELNLSSLELGDSALYFCASSGQNTEAFFGQGTRLTVV.

The rearrangement joins TRBV9 to TRBJ1-3; 8 bases fit TRBD1. Trimming at V came to 3 bases and at J to 3 bases, leaving 8 bases not matched to a gene. This CDR3 contains 16 residues. From germline, CDR1 is SGDLS and CDR2 YYNGEE. The CDR3 nucleotides read TGTGCCAGCAGCGCGGTCAGGGGGCGCGATGGAAACACCATATATTTT. This encodes CASSAVRGRDGNTIYF.

V gene TRBV6-4 combines with J gene TRBJ2-1, with 9 bases matching TRBD2. The CDR3 sequence is 18 residues long. The germline V gene has CDR1 MRHNA and CDR2 SNTAGT. V gave up 0 bases and J gave up 9 bases; unmatched junction bases: 15. The CDR3 DNA sequence: TGTGCCAGCAGTGACTCGGAACTTCCGGGACTAGCTGGCGGTGAGCAGTTCTTC. It encodes CASSDSELPGLAGGEQFF.

The chain links TRBV6-1 to TRBJ1-2, with D possibly matching TRBD1 (6 bases). Per germline, CDR1 MNHNS and CDR2 SASEGT. The V end was cut by 7 bases, the J end by 8 bases, with 14 bases between. The length of the CDR3 is 12 residues. This CDR3 is CASKTGSSGYTF. The DNA for the CDR3 is TGTGCCAGCAAGACAGGTAGTTCGGGCTACACCTTC.

V usage is TRBV18 and J usage is TRBJ2-7; D might be TRBD1 (5 bases). Trimming cost V 3 bases and J 3 bases, with 18 bases left between them. This CDR3 is 16 amino acids long. In germline, CDR1 is KGHSH, CDR2 LQKENI. The CDR3 DNA is TGTGCCAGCTCACCTGGGGTTAAAGGGGTCGTCTACGAGCAGTACTTC. Translating gives CASSPGVKGVVYEQYF.

The chain recombines TRBV5-6 with TRBJ1-5, with 7 nucleotides matching TRBD1. CDR1 and CDR2 (germline): SGHDT, YYEEEE. The V segment lost 1 base and the J segment 6 bases; nucleotides outside the gene matches: 7. The CDR3 is 15 residues long. The CDR3 DNA reads as TGTGCCAGCAGCTTGCGGGCAGGGGGAGGTCAGCCCCAGCATTTT. Its translation: CASSLRAGGGQPQHF. Supplemented by reference TRBV5-6 and TRBJ1-5, the full variable domain reads DAGVTQSPTHLIKTRGQQVTLRCSPKSGHDTVSWYQQALGQGPQFIFQYYEEEERQRGNFPDRFSGHQFPNYSSELNVNALLLGDSALYLCASSLRAGGGQPQHFGDGTRLSIL.

This clone was detected once. The chain joins TRBV19 to TRBJ1-1; D ambiguous. The V gene's germline CDR1 is LNHDA and CDR2 SQIVND (reference sequence). Trimming removed 3 bases from V and 7 bases from J, with 9 bases in between. The CDR3 consists of 12 residues. The CDR3 sequence is CASSIKRYEAFF. CDR3 DNA sequence: TGTGCCAGTAGTATTAAGCGATATGAAGCTTTCTTT.

The gene calls are TRBV4-2 and TRBJ2-7; 8 bases match TRBD2. V was pared by 1 base and J by 3 bases, with 5 bases of the junction left unmatched. This CDR3 spans 15 amino acids. CDR1 is LGHNA, CDR2 YNFKEQ, per germline. CDR3 nucleotide sequence: TGTGCCAGCAGCCAAGTCTCGACTAGCGACTACGAGCAGTACTTC. Translated: CASSQVSTSDYEQYF.

There are a few counts of this clone. V and J are TRBV7-9 and TRBJ2-6; no clear D. The V gene's germline CDR1 is SEHNR and CDR2 FQNEAQ (reference sequence). Trimming removed 3 bases from V and 11 bases from J, with 2 bases in between. This CDR3 has 10 amino acids. Here the CDR3 DNA reads TGTGCCAGCAGCTTCGACGTCCTGACTTTC. It translates to CASSFDVLTF.

The chain joins TRBV4-2 to TRBJ2-2; the match to TRBD2 covers 8 bases. V trimming: 1 base; J trimming: 4 bases; junction bases outside the gene matches: 11. Germline-derived CDR1 and CDR2 are LGHNA and YNFKEQ. The CDR3 totals 18 residues. The CDR3 DNA is TGTGCCAGCAGCCAAGCGGCCAAACTAGCGGACCTCACCGGGGAGCTGTTTTTT. As protein: CASSQAAKLADLTGELFF.

The chain is built from TRBV19 and TRBJ2-7; tentatively, D is TRBD2 (7 bases). CDR1 LNHDA and CDR2 SQIVND come from the germline V gene (reference sequence). The CDR3 consists of 15 residues. The CDR3 DNA is TGTCTACGACCCCCTTCGGCGGGGGCCTCCTACGAGCAGTACTTC. This encodes CLRPPSAGASYEQYF.

This chain links TRBV15 with TRBJ2-5; 9 bases are shared with TRBD2. The CDR3 is made up of 17 amino acids. V was clipped by 4 bases and J by 1 base; unmatched bases: 10. Per germline, CDR1 LNHNV and CDR2 YYDKDF (reference sequence). Written as DNA, the CDR3 is TGTGCCACCAGCACCTACCGGGGCGGGGGGGCCCAAGAGACCCAGTACTTC. Protein product: CATSTYRGGGAQETQYF. Variable domain in full (rest from reference TRBV15 and TRBJ2-5): DAMVIQNPRYQVTQFGKPVTLSCSQTLNHNVMYWYQQKSSQAPKLLFHYYDKDFNNEADTPDNFQSRRPNTSFCFLDIRSPGLGDTAMYLCATSTYRGGGAQETQYFGPGTRLLVL.